The source of this T cell receptor (beta chain) is a study of blood T cell repertoires in COVID-19. Study summary: Acute-phase and convalescent COVID-19 samples originated in the United States, Italy and Spain.

The CDR3 spans 14 residues. The V gene end was trimmed by 5 bases and the J gene end by 12 bases; junction bases not matched to a gene: 7. The germline V gene encodes CDR1 LNHDA and CDR2 SQIVND (reference sequence). Profiled with immunoSEQ multiplex PCR; TCRdb holds only in-frame clones, not every one. The table lists tens of thousands of clones, around 81% of them singletons, with 5% to 7% in the top ten. The chain recombines TRBV19 with TRBJ2-1; 13 nucleotides match TRBD2. The receptor's source is a man aged 50 or older with active COVID-19. Input material: peripheral blood. The CDR3: CASSLGLAGTPQFF. The CDR3 bases are TGTGCCAGTAGTTTGGGACTAGCGGGGACCCCGCAGTTCTTC.